The present entry profiles one T cell receptor (beta chain) with its context. The antigen is undetermined. TCRdb redid the calling of the RT-PCR reads with MiXCR, one entry per CDR3 protein. Of around 520,000 distinct CDR3 sequences listed, 25% were seen once; the top ten hold about 1.9%. This sample is drawn from a study of response to subunit inactivated influenza vaccine. Study-level results: The authors offered the suggestion that each seasonal influenza vaccination recruits few new T cells.

Germline CDR1 reads SGHRS; CDR2 reads YFSETQ. This CDR3 spans 15 amino acids. The material was CD4+ T cells sorted from PBMCs, obtained roughly 5 days after vaccination. The rearrangement uses TRBV5-1 and TRBJ2-3; a possible D gene is TRBD1 (5 bases). The DNA end favors TRBJ1-5, so the J call may be wrong. The receptor comes from a middle-aged man who received an inactivated influenza vaccine. The CDR3 sequence: CASSPGTSGMDTQHF. CDR3 sequence (DNA): TGCGCCAGCAGCCCGGGGACTAGCGGGATGGATACGCAGCATTTT.